This T cell receptor beta chain was captured by sequencing in a study of shared clonotypes between healthy human individuals. The wider study: Two female and a few male donors aged 18 to 49 were enrolled.

J gave up 4 bases and V 1 base, and 13 bases lay outside the gene matches. The CDR3 sequence is 19 residues long. Germline V gene data show CDR1 as SNHLY and CDR2 as FYNNEI. Every unsorted PBMC PCR replicate was loaded with 250 to 300 ng DNA, approximately 30,000 T cell genomes. Assay: immunoSEQ multiplex PCR; the TCRdb copy retains only in-frame clones and omits some. The data hold approximately 480,000 clones, with about 80% observed a single time. The sequence came from a woman aged 35 to 49 in good health. Some clones in this sample may be carry-over from other donors' samples. Material for sequencing was PBMCs. V gene TRBV2 combines with J gene TRBJ2-1; 10 nucleotides align to TRBD2. The CDR3 nucleotides are TGTGCCAGCAGTGAAGAGGGAGGACTAGCGGTAACTCAATACAATGAGCAGTTCTTC. Amino acids: CASSEEGGLAVTQYNEQFF.